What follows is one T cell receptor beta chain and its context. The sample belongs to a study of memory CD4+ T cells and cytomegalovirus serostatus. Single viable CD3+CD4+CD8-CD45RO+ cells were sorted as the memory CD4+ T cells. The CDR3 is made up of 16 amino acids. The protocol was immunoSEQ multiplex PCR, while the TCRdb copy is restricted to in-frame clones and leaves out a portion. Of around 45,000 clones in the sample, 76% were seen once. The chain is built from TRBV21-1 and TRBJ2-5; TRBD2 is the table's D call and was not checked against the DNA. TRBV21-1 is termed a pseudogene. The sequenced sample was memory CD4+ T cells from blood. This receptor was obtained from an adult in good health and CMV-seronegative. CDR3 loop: CASNSNRATRGETQYF. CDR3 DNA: TGTGCCAGCAATAGTAACCGGGCCACCCGGGGAGAGACCCAGTACTTC.